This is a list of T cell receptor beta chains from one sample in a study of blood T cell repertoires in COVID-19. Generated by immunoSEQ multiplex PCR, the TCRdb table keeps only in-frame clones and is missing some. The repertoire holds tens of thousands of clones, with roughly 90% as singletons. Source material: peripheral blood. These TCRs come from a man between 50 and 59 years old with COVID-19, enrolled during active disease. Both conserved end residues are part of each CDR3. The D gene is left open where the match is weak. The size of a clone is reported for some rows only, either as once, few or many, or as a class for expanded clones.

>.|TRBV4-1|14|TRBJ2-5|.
CASSPDWIQETQYF
TGCGCCAGCAGCCCGGACTGGATCCAAGAGACCCAGTACTTC
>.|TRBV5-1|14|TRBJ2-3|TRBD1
CASSLTGGVDTQYF
TGCGCCAGCAGCTTGACAGGGGGCGTGGATACGCAGTATTTT
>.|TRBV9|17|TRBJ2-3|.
CASSVDSPGVVADTQYF
TGTGCCAGCAGCGTGGACAGCCCCGGGGTCGTGGCAGATACGCAGTATTTT
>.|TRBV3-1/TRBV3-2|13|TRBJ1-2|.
CASSQGRGWSYTF
TGTGCCAGCAGCCAAGGCCGGGGATGGAGCTACACCTTC
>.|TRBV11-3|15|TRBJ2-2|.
CASGLGGPNTGELFF
TGTGCCAGCGGCCTGGGGGGGCCCAACACCGGGGAGCTGTTTTTT
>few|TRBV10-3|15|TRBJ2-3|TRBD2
CAIRIAGGSTDTQYF
TGTGCCATCAGAATAGCGGGGGGGAGCACAGATACGCAGTATTTT
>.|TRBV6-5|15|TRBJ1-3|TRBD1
CASSYSRGQGNTIYF
TGTGCCAGCAGTTACTCGAGGGGACAGGGTAACACCATATATTTT
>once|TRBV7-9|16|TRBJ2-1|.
CASSLLLYIPYNEQFF
TGTGCCAGCAGCTTATTGTTGTATATCCCCTACAATGAGCAGTTCTTC
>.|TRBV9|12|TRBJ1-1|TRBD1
CASSPRDREAFF
TGTGCCAGCAGCCCCCGGGACAGGGAAGCTTTCTTT
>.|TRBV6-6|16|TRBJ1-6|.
CASSGGWRGALSPLHF
TGTGCCAGCAGCGGAGGGTGGCGGGGGGCGCTTTCACCCCTCCACTTT
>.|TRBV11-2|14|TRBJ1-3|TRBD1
CASSSQGRGNTIYF
TGTGCCAGCAGCTCACAGGGGAGGGGAAACACCATATATTTT
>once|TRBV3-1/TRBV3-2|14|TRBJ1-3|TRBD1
CASRHTGAGNTIYF
TGTGCCAGCAGGCACACAGGGGCTGGAAACACCATATATTTT
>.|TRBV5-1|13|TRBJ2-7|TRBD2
CASRLAGSVEQYF
TGCGCCAGCAGACTAGCGGGATCAGTCGAGCAGTACTTC
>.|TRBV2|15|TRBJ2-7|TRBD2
CASSEVLAGSYEQYF
TGTGCCAGCAGTGAGGTCCTAGCGGGATCCTACGAGCAGTACTTC
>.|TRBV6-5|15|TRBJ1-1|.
CASSLAAGSNTEAFF
TGTGCCAGCAGTCTCGCGGCAGGGTCGAACACTGAAGCTTTCTTT
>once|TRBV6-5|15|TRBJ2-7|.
CASSPRVSQTDEQYF
TGTGCCAGCAGCCCCAGGGTAAGCCAAACGGACGAGCAGTACTTC
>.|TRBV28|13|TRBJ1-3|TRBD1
CASQTGAGNTIYF
TGTGCCAGCCAGACAGGGGCTGGAAACACCATATATTTT
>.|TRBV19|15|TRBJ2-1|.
CASTQGPSSYNEQFF
TGTGCCAGTACACAGGGCCCGAGCTCCTACAATGAGCAGTTCTTC
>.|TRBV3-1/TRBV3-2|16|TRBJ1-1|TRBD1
CASSPPRGAMDTEAFF
TGTGCCAGCAGCCCCCCCAGGGGGGCAATGGACACTGAAGCTTTCTTT
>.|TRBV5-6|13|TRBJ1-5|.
CASSLRRGQPQHF
TGTGCCAGCAGCTTGCGGAGGGGTCAGCCCCAGCATTTT
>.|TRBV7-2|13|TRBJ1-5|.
CASSWTVNQPQHF
TGTGCCAGCAGCTGGACAGTCAATCAGCCCCAGCATTTT
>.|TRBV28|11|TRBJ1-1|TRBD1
CASTWTGEAFF
TGTGCCAGCACCTGGACAGGAGAAGCTTTCTTT
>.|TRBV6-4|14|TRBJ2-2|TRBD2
CATSREENTGELFF
TGTGCCACCTCCCGGGAGGAGAACACCGGGGAGCTGTTTTTT
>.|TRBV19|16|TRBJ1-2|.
CASSKSGRSGDYGYTF
TGTGCCAGTAGTAAGTCGGGGAGATCGGGCGACTATGGCTACACCTTC
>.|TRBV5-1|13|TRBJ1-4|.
CASRGEANEKLFF
TGCGCCAGCAGGGGGGAGGCTAATGAAAAACTGTTTTTT
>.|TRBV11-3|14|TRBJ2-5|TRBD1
CASSFDRDSETQYF
TGTGCCAGCAGCTTCGACAGGGATTCGGAGACCCAGTACTTC
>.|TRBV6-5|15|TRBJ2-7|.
CASSYSRDAAGEQYF
TGTGCCAGCAGTTACTCGAGAGACGCGGCAGGGGAGCAGTACTTC
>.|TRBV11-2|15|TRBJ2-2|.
CASRGGRTNTGELFF
TGTGCCAGCAGGGGGGGACGAACGAACACCGGGGAGCTGTTTTTT
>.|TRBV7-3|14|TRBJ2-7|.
CASSLSRDSYEQYF
TGTGCCAGCAGCTTAAGTCGGGACTCCTACGAGCAGTACTTC
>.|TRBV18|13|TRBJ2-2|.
CASSPSGTGELFF
TGTGCCAGCTCCCCCTCGGGCACCGGGGAGCTGTTTTTT
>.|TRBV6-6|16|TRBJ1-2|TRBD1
CASSYSQGAGSYGYTF
TGTGCCAGCAGTTACTCACAGGGGGCAGGAAGCTATGGCTACACCTTC
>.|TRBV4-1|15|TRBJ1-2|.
CASSQSGQGSYGYTF
TGCGCCAGCAGCCAGTCCGGGCAGGGGTCCTATGGCTACACCTTC
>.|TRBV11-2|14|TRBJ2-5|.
CASSWYSPQETQYF
TGTGCCAGCAGCTGGTACAGTCCACAAGAGACCCAGTACTTC
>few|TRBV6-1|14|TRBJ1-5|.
CASSESGAGQPQHF
TGTGCCAGCAGTGAATCTGGTGCCGGTCAACCCCAGCATTTT
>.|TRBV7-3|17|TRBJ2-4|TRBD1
CASSLLPRGTAKNIQYF
TGTGCCAGCAGCTTACTTCCCAGGGGGACGGCCAAAAACATTCAGTACTTC
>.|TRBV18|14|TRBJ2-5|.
CASSLSRVGETQYF
TGTGCCAGCTCACTTTCCAGGGTTGGAGAGACCCAGTACTTC
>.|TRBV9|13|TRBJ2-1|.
CASSETGRNEQFF
TGTGCCAGCAGTGAAACAGGGCGAAATGAGCAGTTCTTC
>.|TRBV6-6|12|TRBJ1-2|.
CASSDGDYGYTF
TGTGCCAGCAGCGACGGGGACTATGGCTACACCTTC
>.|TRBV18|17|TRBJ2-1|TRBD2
CASSPPGLAGGQDEQFF
TGTGCCAGCTCACCACCGGGACTAGCGGGGGGGCAGGATGAGCAGTTCTTC
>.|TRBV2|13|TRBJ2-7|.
CASSVEVSYEQYF
TGTGCCAGCAGTGTTGAGGTCTCCTACGAGCAGTACTTC
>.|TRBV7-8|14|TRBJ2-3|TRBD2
CASSPRTSGGTQYF
TGTGCCAGCAGCCCCCGGACTAGCGGGGGTACGCAGTATTTT
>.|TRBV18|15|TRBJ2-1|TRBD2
CASSPGGLAGNEQFF
TGTGCCAGCTCCCCGGGCGGACTAGCGGGAAATGAGCAGTTCTTC
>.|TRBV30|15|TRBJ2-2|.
CAWSPRTVNTGELFF
TGTGCCTGGAGTCCCCGGACTGTGAACACCGGGGAGCTGTTTTTT
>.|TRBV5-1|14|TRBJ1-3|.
CASSLSAGQDTIYF
TGCGCCAGCAGCTTGAGTGCAGGTCAGGACACCATATATTTT
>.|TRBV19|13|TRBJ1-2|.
CASSMGQVYGYTF
TGTGCCAGTAGTATGGGCCAGGTCTATGGCTACACCTTC
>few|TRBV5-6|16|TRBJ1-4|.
CASSLWQGRPNEKLFF
TGTGCCAGCAGCTTGTGGCAGGGTCGTCCTAATGAAAAACTGTTTTTT
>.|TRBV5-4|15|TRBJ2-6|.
CASSLAGSGANVLTF
TGTGCCAGCAGCTTGGCGGGTTCTGGGGCCAACGTCCTGACTTTC
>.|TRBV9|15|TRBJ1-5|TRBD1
CASSVGAGGNQPQHF
TGTGCCAGCAGCGTAGGGGCAGGGGGTAATCAGCCCCAGCATTTT
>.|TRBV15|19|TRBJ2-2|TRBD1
CATSPRTDGQGKRTGELFF
TGTGCCACCAGCCCCCGGACCGATGGACAGGGGAAGAGGACCGGGGAGCTGTTTTTT
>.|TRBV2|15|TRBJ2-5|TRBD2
CASSTTSAGRETQYF
TGTGCCAGCAGTACGACTAGCGCGGGGAGAGAGACCCAGTACTTC
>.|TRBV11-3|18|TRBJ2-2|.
CASSPTPSTGTSTGELFF
TGTGCCAGCAGCCCTACTCCCTCCACCGGGACAAGCACCGGGGAGCTGTTTTTT
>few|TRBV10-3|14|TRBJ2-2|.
CAISRNSQTGELFF
TGTGCCATCAGTCGGAACAGCCAAACCGGGGAGCTGTTTTTT
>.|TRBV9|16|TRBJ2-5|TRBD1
CASSVGNRGIQETQYF
TGTGCCAGCAGCGTAGGTAACAGGGGAATCCAAGAGACCCAGTACTTC
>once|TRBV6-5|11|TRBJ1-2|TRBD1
CASGQGEGYTF
TGTGCCAGCGGACAGGGTGAAGGCTACACCTTC